This is a list of T cell receptor beta chains from one sample in a study of cytomegalovirus exposure and HLA in healthy donors. Method: immunoSEQ multiplex PCR; TCRdb's copy keeps in-frame clones and lacks some. Here the sample spans about 190,000 clones, roughly four fifths being singletons. Sequencing was carried out using PBMCs. Receptor source: a woman aged 30 to 39 in good health and CMV-seropositive. Both conserved end residues are part of each CDR3. Fields, in order: J gene, clone size, V gene, D gene, CDR3 protein, CDR3 DNA. A D gene is named only where the DNA matches it firmly. Rows may omit the clone size; those that give it use once, few, many or a size class.

TRBJ2-7 | - | TRBV4-1 | TRBD2 | CASSPTSGYEQYF | TGCGCCAGCAGTCCTACTAGCGGCTACGAGCAGTACTTC
TRBJ2-7 | - | TRBV5-4 | TRBD1 | CASSSTSGTGSITYEQYF | TGTGCCAGCAGCTCGACTTCCGGGACAGGGTCGATTACCTACGAGCAGTACTTC
TRBJ2-1 | - | TRBV7-2 | - | CASSLLPVQQFF | TGTGCCAGCAGCTTACTTCCCGTTCAGCAGTTCTTC
TRBJ2-1 | - | TRBV6-5 | TRBD2 | CASRGRADEQFF | TGTGCCAGCCGTGGGAGGGCCGATGAGCAGTTCTTC
TRBJ2-7 | - | TRBV10-3 | TRBD2 | CAISELAGGNSYEQYF | TGTGCCATCAGTGAACTAGCGGGAGGGAATTCCTACGAGCAGTACTTC
TRBJ1-3 | - | TRBV19 | - | CASSIEGGYSGNTIYF | TGTGCCAGTAGTATAGAAGGCGGATACTCTGGAAACACCATATATTTT
TRBJ2-3 | - | TRBV4-1 | - | CASSPTSVPDTQYF | TGCGCCAGCAGCCCAACTTCGGTTCCAGATACGCAGTATTTT
TRBJ2-7 | - | TRBV27 | TRBD1 | CAIKGQVGEQYF | TGTGCCATTAAGGGACAGGTGGGTGAGCAGTACTTC
TRBJ2-7 | once | TRBV28 | TRBD2 | CASSLIRLADSYEQYF | TGTGCCAGCAGTTTAATTAGACTAGCGGACTCCTACGAGCAGTACTTC
TRBJ2-5 | - | TRBV5-5 | TRBD1 | CASSLNRGETQYF | TGTGCCAGCAGCTTGAACAGGGGGGAGACCCAGTACTTC
TRBJ2-7 | - | TRBV27 | - | CASGPGGFEQYF | TGTGCCAGCGGCCCAGGGGGGTTCGAGCAGTACTTC
TRBJ2-4 | - | TRBV10-2 | - | CASSEPLTLDQYF | TGCGCCAGCAGTGAGCCCTTGACTTTGGATCAGTACTTC
TRBJ2-2 | - | TRBV5-1 | TRBD2 | CASSLGPFGLAGDTGELFF | TGCGCCAGCAGCTTGGGCCCTTTCGGACTAGCGGGGGACACCGGGGAGCTGTTTTTT
TRBJ2-3 | - | TRBV5-1 | TRBD2 | CASSYPAGGPDTQYF | TGCGCCAGCAGCTACCCAGCGGGAGGGCCAGATACGCAGTATTTT
TRBJ2-7 | - | TRBV19 | TRBD1 | CASSTDRLHYYEQYF | TGTGCCAGTAGCACGGACAGGTTACACTACTACGAGCAGTACTTC
TRBJ2-7 | - | TRBV28 | TRBD2 | CASSPGTSGGGYEQYF | TGTGCCAGCAGTCCCGGGACTAGCGGGGGGGGCTACGAGCAGTACTTC
TRBJ2-2 | - | TRBV5-1 | TRBD2 | CASSFTSGQNTGELFF | TGCGCCAGCAGCTTTACTAGCGGACAGAACACCGGGGAGCTGTTTTTT
TRBJ2-7 | - | TRBV6-4 | TRBD2 | CASSPRSRPPLAGSSYEQYF | TGTGCCAGCAGTCCGCGGAGTCGTCCGCCACTAGCGGGAAGCTCCTACGAGCAGTACTTC
TRBJ2-3 | - | TRBV15 | - | CATSVRDIDTQYF | TGTGCCACCAGCGTCCGGGACATTGATACGCAGTATTTT
TRBJ2-5 | - | TRBV28 | - | CASSPPELTADGETQYF | TGTGCCAGCAGTCCACCCGAATTGACAGCAGACGGAGAGACCCAGTACTTC
TRBJ2-5 | - | TRBV11-2 | TRBD2 | CASSQPSSGRGGETQYF | TGTGCCAGCAGTCAACCCTCTAGCGGGAGAGGAGGAGAGACCCAGTACTTC
TRBJ2-3 | - | TRBV7-8 | TRBD1 | CASSPQGASPTDTQYF | TGTGCCAGCAGCCCACAGGGGGCCTCGCCTACAGATACGCAGTATTTT
TRBJ2-5 | - | TRBV5-1 | TRBD2 | CASSEGGLAGEGETQYF | TGCGCCAGCAGCGAGGGTGGACTAGCGGGAGAAGGCGAGACCCAGTACTTC
TRBJ2-5 | few | TRBV5-1 | TRBD1 | CASSLDGRGRQETQYF | TGCGCCAGCAGCTTGGACGGCAGGGGGCGGCAAGAGACCCAGTACTTC
TRBJ2-7 | - | TRBV2 | TRBD2 | CASSPRGGSHEQYF | TGTGCCAGCAGTCCCCGGGGAGGGTCCCACGAGCAGTACTTC
TRBJ2-4 | - | TRBV5-1 | - | CASSLEGTKNIQYF | TGCGCCAGCAGCTTGGAGGGGACCAAAAACATTCAGTACTTC
TRBJ2-7 | - | TRBV10-2 | TRBD2 | CASSARDYPSWDEQYF | TGCGCCAGCAGCGCCCGGGACTACCCGAGTTGGGACGAGCAGTACTTC
TRBJ2-3 | - | TRBV25-1 | - | CASSDIISTDTQYF | TGTGCCAGCAGTGACATCATTAGCACAGATACGCAGTATTTT
TRBJ2-7 | - | TRBV27 | TRBD2 | CASWDYYEQYF | TGTGCCAGCTGGGACTACTACGAGCAGTACTTC
TRBJ2-1 | - | TRBV10-3 | TRBD2 | CAISPGLAEYNEQFF | TGTGCCATCAGCCCGGGACTAGCGGAGTACAATGAGCAGTTCTTC
TRBJ2-6 | few | TRBV19 | - | CASSIWASGANVLTF | TGTGCCAGTAGTATATGGGCCTCTGGGGCCAACGTCCTGACTTTC
TRBJ2-7 | few | TRBV5-4 | TRBD1 | CASSSGQGGINYEQYF | TGTGCCAGCAGTTCGGGACAGGGAGGGATTAACTACGAGCAGTACTTC
TRBJ2-7 | once | TRBV28 | TRBD2 | CASSGPSGGSLGEQYF | TGTGCCAGCAGTGGGCCGTCGGGCGGGAGCCTTGGAGAGCAGTACTTC
TRBJ2-4 | - | TRBV7-9 | - | CASSPPQKNIQYF | TGTGCCAGCAGCCCTCCCCAGAAAAACATTCAGTACTTC
TRBJ1-1 | - | TRBV19 | - | CASSTYSGLEAFF | TGTGCCAGTAGTACCTACTCTGGCTTGGAGGCTTTCTTT
TRBJ2-1 | - | TRBV5-1 | TRBD2 | CASRGGLAGSVSYNEQFF | TGCGCCAGCCGCGGGGGACTAGCGGGAAGTGTCTCCTACAATGAGCAGTTCTTC
TRBJ1-1 | - | TRBV25-1 | TRBD1 | CASTGTGGTEAFF | TGTGCCAGCACTGGGACAGGGGGTACTGAAGCTTTCTTT
TRBJ1-1 | - | TRBV2 | - | CASSAYEGNTEAFF | TGTGCCAGCAGCGCCTACGAGGGGAACACTGAAGCTTTCTTT
TRBJ1-1 | - | TRBV6-1 | - | CASSESPWGLNTEAFF | TGTGCCAGCAGTGAATCACCCTGGGGCTTGAACACTGAAGCTTTCTTT
TRBJ2-2 | - | TRBV19 | TRBD2 | CASSMAGGTYTGELFF | TGTGCCAGTAGTATGGCGGGAGGTACATACACCGGGGAGCTGTTTTTT
TRBJ2-7 | - | TRBV15 | - | CATSRVQGHHEQYF | TGTGCCACCAGCAGAGTTCAGGGTCACCACGAGCAGTACTTC
TRBJ2-7 | - | TRBV21-1 | - | CASSKSTRGTSGRGNEQYF | TGTGCCAGCAGCAAATCAACCAGGGGGACTAGCGGGAGGGGGAACGAGCAGTACTTC
TRBJ2-1 | few | TRBV27 | - | CASSVVGGYYGSDNEQFF | TGTGCCAGCAGTGTCGTGGGTGGGTATTACGGGAGCGACAATGAGCAGTTCTTC
TRBJ2-5 | - | TRBV18 | TRBD1 | CASSHGGRGKETQYF | TGTGCCAGCTCACACGGCGGCAGGGGGAAAGAGACCCAGTACTTC
TRBJ2-3 | - | TRBV2 | TRBD2 | CAIRWEVGLAGVKGTDTQYF | TGTGCCATCAGATGGGAGGTGGGACTAGCGGGAGTGAAGGGCACAGATACGCAGTATTTT
TRBJ1-1 | - | TRBV5-5 | TRBD1 | CASSTLDRGTEAFF | TGTGCCAGCAGCACCCTGGACAGGGGTACTGAAGCTTTCTTT
TRBJ2-1 | - | TRBV5-5 | TRBD2 | CASSLALAGGSEQFF | TGTGCCAGCAGCTTGGCTCTAGCGGGAGGGTCTGAGCAGTTCTTC
TRBJ2-7 | - | TRBV7-9 | - | CASSLLGIYEQYF | TGTGCCAGCAGCCTCCTCGGGATATACGAGCAGTACTTC
TRBJ2-1 | - | TRBV29-1 | TRBD2 | CSVEITSGIYNEQFF | TGCAGCGTTGAAATAACTAGCGGGATCTACAATGAGCAGTTCTTC
TRBJ2-3 | - | TRBV4-1 | - | CASSQVQAWWDTQYF | TGCGCCAGCAGCCAAGTTCAGGCTTGGTGGGATACGCAGTATTTT
TRBJ2-7 | - | TRBV27 | - | CASYFGGEQYF | TGTGCCAGTTACTTCGGGGGCGAGCAGTACTTC
TRBJ1-1 | - | TRBV27 | TRBD1 | CASSRQGVGTGAFF | TGTGCCAGCAGTCGACAGGGGGTAGGAACTGGAGCTTTCTTT
TRBJ1-1 | once | TRBV25-1 | - | CASSLQGHTEAFF | TGTGCCAGCAGCCTACAGGGTCACACTGAAGCTTTCTTT
TRBJ1-4 | - | TRBV6-6 | - | CASSYYRTSTNEKLFF | TGTGCCAGCAGTTACTACAGGACATCAACTAATGAAAAACTGTTTTTT
TRBJ1-1 | - | TRBV7-9 | TRBD1 | CASRKDRGQWGTEAFF | TGTGCCAGCAGAAAAGACAGGGGGCAATGGGGCACTGAAGCTTTCTTT
TRBJ1-3 | - | TRBV28 | - | CASSLISGQTSGNTIYF | TGTGCCAGCAGTTTAATTTCGGGACAAACCTCTGGAAACACCATATATTTT
TRBJ1-2 | - | TRBV28 | - | CASSTTATYGYTF | TGTGCCAGCAGTACGACAGCCACCTATGGCTACACCTTC
TRBJ2-2 | few | TRBV10-3 | TRBD1 | CAMTGTGNTGELFF | TGTGCCATGACCGGGACAGGGAACACCGGGGAGCTGTTTTTT
TRBJ2-3 | - | TRBV28 | TRBD2 | CASSSSGRPQYF | TGTGCCAGCAGTTCTAGCGGGAGACCGCAGTATTTT
TRBJ2-2 | few | TRBV28 | - | CATSSGELFF | TGTGCCACCTCGAGCGGGGAGCTGTTTTTT